This is a list of T cell receptor beta chains from one sample in a study of blood T cell repertoires in COVID-19. Sequencing was performed with immunoSEQ multiplex PCR; in TCRdb, only in-frame clones are kept and a portion is missing. The sample includes about 240,000 clones, around 87% of them seen just once. The sample taken for sequencing was peripheral blood. The receptors were sampled from a woman in her 70s with active or convalescent COVID-19. Both conserved end residues are part of each CDR3. D genes are given only for firm matches. Size is omitted from some rows. Given values are once, few, many or a class for expanded clones.

d_call | clone_size | j_call | v_call | cdr3_aa | cdr3_nt
- | - | TRBJ1-1 | TRBV4-3 | CASSPGTRHTEAFF | TGCGCCAGCAGCCCCGGGACACGGCACACTGAAGCTTTCTTT
- | few | TRBJ1-4 | TRBV5-1 | CASSLSGEKLFF | TGCGCCAGCAGCCTGTCGGGTGAAAAACTGTTTTTT
- | few | TRBJ1-5 | TRBV6-5 | CASRTYSNQPQHF | TGTGCCAGCAGGACATATAGCAATCAGCCCCAGCATTTT
- | - | TRBJ1-2 | TRBV10-3 | CAISELTGRQYGYTF | TGTGCCATCAGTGAGTTAACAGGTCGGCAGTATGGCTACACCTTC
TRBD1 | - | TRBJ1-3 | TRBV6-5 | CASSPGQEGIYF | TGTGCCAGCAGCCCCGGACAGGAGGGCATATATTTT
TRBD1 | - | TRBJ2-1 | TRBV5-1 | CASSLMGQSMSGQFF | TGCGCCAGCAGCTTGATGGGACAGAGTATGTCGGGGCAGTTCTTC
- | - | TRBJ1-2 | TRBV7-2 | CASSPLDRNYGYTF | TGTGCCAGCAGCCCCCTCGACAGAAACTATGGCTACACCTTC
- | - | TRBJ1-2 | TRBV10-1 | CASSESGVHGYTF | TGCGCCAGCAGTGAATCAGGGGTTCATGGCTACACCTTC
- | - | TRBJ2-7 | TRBV11-2 | CASSPPYSSYEQYF | TGTGCCAGCAGCCCACCGTACAGCTCCTACGAGCAGTACTTC
TRBD2 | - | TRBJ2-1 | TRBV4-1 | CASSQDLRRGAYNEQFF | TGCGCCAGCAGCCAAGATCTAAGGCGGGGGGCTTACAATGAGCAGTTCTTC
- | - | TRBJ1-5 | TRBV2 | CASRDSPGQPQHF | TGTGCCAGCAGAGACAGCCCAGGGCAGCCCCAGCATTTT
TRBD1 | - | TRBJ1-5 | TRBV19 | CASSRDRGRLNQPQHF | TGTGCCAGTAGCCGGGACAGGGGGCGACTCAATCAGCCCCAGCATTTT
- | - | TRBJ1-5 | TRBV7-2 | CASSLGRRGNQPQHF | TGTGCCAGCAGCTTAGGGAGGAGGGGCAATCAGCCCCAGCATTTT
- | - | TRBJ2-7 | TRBV11-3 | CASSLGGVYEQYF | TGTGCCAGCAGCTTAGGGGGGGTCTACGAGCAGTACTTC
TRBD1 | - | TRBJ1-6 | TRBV6-5 | CASSRPGQANSPLHF | TGTGCCAGCAGTCGACCGGGACAGGCAAATTCACCCCTCCACTTT
- | once | TRBJ1-5 | TRBV19 | CASSGTNRVEPQHF | TGTGCCAGTAGTGGAACAAACAGGGTTGAGCCCCAGCATTTT
- | once | TRBJ2-5 | TRBV5-8 | CASSLGGTMETQYF | TGTGCCAGCAGCTTGGGGGGGACAATGGAGACCCAGTACTTC
TRBD1 | - | TRBJ1-1 | TRBV9 | CASSAMTGLSGTEAFF | TGTGCCAGCAGCGCCATGACAGGGTTGTCAGGGACTGAAGCTTTCTTT
- | once | TRBJ1-1 | TRBV10-1 | CASSESRGLEAFF | TGCGCCAGCAGTGAGTCGCGGGGTTTGGAAGCTTTCTTT
- | - | TRBJ2-1 | TRBV4-3 | CASSQRAGAFGNEQFF | TGCGCCAGCAGCCAGCGCGCGGGGGCCTTCGGTAATGAGCAGTTCTTC
- | - | TRBJ1-2 | TRBV7-9 | CASSFDSKNGYTF | TGTGCCAGCAGCTTTGACTCGAAAAATGGCTACACCTTC
- | - | TRBJ2-5 | TRBV5-8 | CASSLAPGRTQYF | TGTGCCAGCAGCTTGGCCCCCGGTCGGACCCAGTACTTC
TRBD1 | - | TRBJ1-1 | TRBV19 | CASSIRGQRGMNTEAFF | TGTGCCAGTAGTATAAGGGGACAGAGGGGGATGAACACTGAAGCTTTCTTT
- | - | TRBJ2-5 | TRBV5-1 | CASALGGQETQYF | TGCGCCAGCGCCCTAGGGGGACAAGAGACCCAGTACTTC
- | once | TRBJ1-2 | TRBV19 | CASSARTAWGGYTF | TGTGCCAGTAGTGCCCGGACAGCCTGGGGAGGCTACACCTTC
- | - | TRBJ1-2 | TRBV5-1 | CASREGAYGYTF | TGCGCCAGCCGCGAGGGCGCCTATGGCTACACCTTC
TRBD1 | - | TRBJ1-2 | TRBV10-2 | CASLGQDNYGYTF | TGCGCCAGCCTCGGACAGGATAACTATGGCTACACCTTC
TRBD2 | few | TRBJ2-1 | TRBV29-1 | CSVGPTSGGNNEQFF | TGCAGCGTTGGACCGACTAGCGGGGGAAACAATGAGCAGTTCTTC
- | - | TRBJ1-1 | TRBV6-5 | CAGGNRDYTEAFF | TGTGCCGGGGGAAACAGGGATTACACTGAAGCTTTCTTT
TRBD1 | - | TRBJ2-7 | TRBV9 | CASSAVPGQGAREQYF | TGTGCCAGCAGCGCGGTTCCTGGACAGGGGGCGAGAGAGCAGTACTTC
TRBD1 | - | TRBJ1-1 | TRBV5-1 | CASSLAGTANTEAFF | TGCGCCAGCAGCTTGGCCGGGACAGCGAACACTGAAGCTTTCTTT
- | - | TRBJ1-5 | TRBV24-1 | CATSDLASNQPQHF | TGTGCCACCAGTGATTTGGCGAGTAATCAGCCCCAGCATTTT
- | - | TRBJ1-6 | TRBV12-5 | CASAPPSSPLHF | TGTGCTAGTGCCCCCCCGAGCTCACCCCTCCACTTT
TRBD1 | - | TRBJ1-5 | TRBV10-2 | CASSPQGTMQPQHF | TGCGCCAGCAGCCCACAGGGGACAATGCAGCCCCAGCATTTT
- | - | TRBJ1-5 | TRBV24-1 | CATSERQGGNQPQHF | TGTGCCACCAGTGAGCGACAAGGTGGTAATCAGCCCCAGCATTTT
TRBD2 | - | TRBJ2-1 | TRBV7-2 | CASSPRTSGHNEQFF | TGTGCCAGCAGCCCCAGGACTAGCGGTCACAATGAGCAGTTCTTC
TRBD1 | - | TRBJ1-2 | TRBV12-3/TRBV12-4 | CASSFAQGERDTF | TGTGCCAGCAGTTTCGCTCAGGGGGAGAGGGACACCTTC
TRBD1 | - | TRBJ1-4 | TRBV2 | CASSPSGGQNEKLFF | TGTGCCAGCAGCCCATCAGGGGGACAGAATGAAAAACTGTTTTTT
- | - | TRBJ2-5 | TRBV6-6 | CASSDPLWGVETQYF | TGTGCCAGCAGTGACCCTCTTTGGGGGGTAGAGACCCAGTACTTC
- | few | TRBJ1-6 | TRBV4-3 | CASSLLGQRNYNSPLHF | TGCGCCAGCAGCCTTCTTGGTCAGCGTAACTATAATTCACCCCTCCACTTT
- | - | TRBJ1-1 | TRBV11-3 | CAGKCQTAPEAFF | TGTGCCGGTAAATGTCAGACTGCCCCTGAAGCTTTCTTT
- | - | TRBJ1-1 | TRBV6-5 | CASSYGRMNTEAFF | TGTGCCAGCAGTTACGGGAGAATGAACACTGAAGCTTTCTTT
- | - | TRBJ1-1 | TRBV21-1 | CASSPRARIGF | TGTGCCAGCAGCCCCAGGGCCAGGATCGGCTTT
- | - | TRBJ1-1 | TRBV10-3 | CAISDSQGAMNTEAFF | TGTGCCATCAGTGACTCCCAAGGAGCCATGAACACTGAAGCTTTCTTT
- | - | TRBJ2-7 | TRBV6-5 | CASNPGQSYEQYF | TGTGCCAGCAACCCCGGACAGAGCTACGAGCAGTACTTC
- | - | TRBJ2-2 | TRBV3-1/TRBV3-2 | CASSQDGVRAGELFF | TGTGCCAGCAGCCAAGACGGGGTCCGGGCCGGGGAGCTGTTTTTT
TRBD1 | once | TRBJ1-6 | TRBV19 | CASSSGQGNSPLHF | TGTGCCAGTAGTTCCGGACAGGGGAATTCACCCCTCCACTTT
TRBD1 | - | TRBJ2-1 | TRBV5-6 | CASSLTGTGKNEQFF | TGTGCCAGCAGCTTAACGGGGACAGGGAAGAATGAGCAGTTCTTC
- | - | TRBJ1-3 | TRBV13 | CASSSTGNLHGNTIYF | TGTGCCAGCAGCTCTACGGGGAATCTCCACGGAAACACCATATATTTT
- | - | TRBJ2-3 | TRBV5-6 | CASTLRGFSSTDTQYF | TGTGCCAGCACCTTAAGGGGTTTTTCTAGCACAGATACGCAGTATTTT
TRBD2 | - | TRBJ2-3 | TRBV7-6 | CASSSPGLGMADTQYF | TGTGCCAGCAGCTCTCCGGGACTAGGCATGGCAGATACGCAGTATTTT
- | - | TRBJ2-1 | TRBV9 | CASSVGAGASSYNEQFF | TGTGCCAGCAGCGTAGGGGCTGGGGCGAGCTCCTACAATGAGCAGTTCTTC